Given below is one T cell receptor beta chain in context. Seattle's cohort entered during active infection and was followed longitudinally. The data were taken from a study of blood T cell repertoires in COVID-19. Sequenced by immunoSEQ multiplex PCR; TCRdb stores in-frame clones only, minus some. Seen here are 60,000 to 65,000 clones, roughly 78% observed once, and the top ten hold approximately 15%. The CDR3 has 17 amino acids. The V segment lost 3 bases and the J segment 7 bases; nucleotides outside the gene matches: 15. Per germline, CDR1 SGHNT and CDR2 YYREEE (reference sequence). V and J are TRBV5-4 and TRBJ1-4; TRBD1 agrees at 7 bases. This TCR was sampled from a man in his 60s with COVID-19, enrolled during active disease. Material for sequencing was peripheral blood. CDR3 amino acids: CASSSGTDLIKGEKLFF. DNA for the CDR3: TGTGCCAGCAGCTCCGGGACAGATCTAATTAAAGGTGAAAAACTGTTTTTT.